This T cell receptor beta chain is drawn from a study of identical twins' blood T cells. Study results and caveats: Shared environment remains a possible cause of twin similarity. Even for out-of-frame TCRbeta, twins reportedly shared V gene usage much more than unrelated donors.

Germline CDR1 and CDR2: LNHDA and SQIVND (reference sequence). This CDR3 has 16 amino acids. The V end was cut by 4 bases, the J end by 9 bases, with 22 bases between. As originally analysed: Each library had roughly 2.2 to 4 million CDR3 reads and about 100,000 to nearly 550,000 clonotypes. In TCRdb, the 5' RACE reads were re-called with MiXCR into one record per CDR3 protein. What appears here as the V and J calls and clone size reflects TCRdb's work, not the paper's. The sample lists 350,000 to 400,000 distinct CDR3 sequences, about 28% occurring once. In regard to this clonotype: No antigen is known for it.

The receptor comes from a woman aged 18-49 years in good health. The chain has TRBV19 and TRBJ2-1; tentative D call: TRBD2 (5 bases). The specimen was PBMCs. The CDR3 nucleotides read TGTGCCAGTAGTAGAAACCCGGGAACATTTTCTGGTGAGCAGTTCTTC. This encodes CASSRNPGTFSGEQFF.